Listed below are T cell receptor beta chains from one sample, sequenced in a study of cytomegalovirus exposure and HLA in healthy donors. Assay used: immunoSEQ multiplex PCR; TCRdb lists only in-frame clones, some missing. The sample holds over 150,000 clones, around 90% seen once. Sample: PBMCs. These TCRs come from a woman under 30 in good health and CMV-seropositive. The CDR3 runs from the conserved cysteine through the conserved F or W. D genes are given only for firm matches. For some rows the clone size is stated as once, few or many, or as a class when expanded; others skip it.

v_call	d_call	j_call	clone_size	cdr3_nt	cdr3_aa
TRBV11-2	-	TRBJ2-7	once	TGTGCCAGCAGCTTAGCTAGCATATCCTCCTACGAGCAGTACTTC	CASSLASISSYEQYF
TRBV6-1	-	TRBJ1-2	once	TGTGCCAGCAGTGAAGGAGGCCTACCTAACTATGGCTACACCTTC	CASSEGGLPNYGYTF
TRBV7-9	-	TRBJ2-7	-	TGTGCCAGCAGCCCCCCCGCAGACAAGTATTTCTACGAGCAGTACTTC	CASSPPADKYFYEQYF
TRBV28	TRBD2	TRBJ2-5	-	TGTGCCAGCAGCAAAACTAGCGCCTACCAAGAGACCCAGTACTTC	CASSKTSAYQETQYF
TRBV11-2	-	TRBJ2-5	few	TGTGCCAGCAGCTTAGATTCAGGCAGCGGGGAGACCCAGTACTTC	CASSLDSGSGETQYF
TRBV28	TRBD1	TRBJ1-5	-	TGTGCCAGCAGTCTCAGGGGGCTGGCGAATCAGCCCCAGCATTTT	CASSLRGLANQPQHF
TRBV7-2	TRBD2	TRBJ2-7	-	TGTGCCAGCAGCCAACCGGATCAGGGAGCGGGAGCTAGGAACGAGCAGTACTTC	CASSQPDQGAGARNEQYF
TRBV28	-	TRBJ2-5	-	TGTGCCAGCAGCTTACCCCGGGGGCAAGAGACCCAGTACTTC	CASSLPRGQETQYF
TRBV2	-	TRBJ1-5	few	TGTGCCAGCAGTGTTCGAGCCCACCGCCAGCCCCAGCATTTT	CASSVRAHRQPQHF
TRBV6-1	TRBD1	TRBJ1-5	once	TGTGCCAGCCTGAAAGACAGGGGGAGCAATCAGCCCCAGCATTTT	CASLKDRGSNQPQHF
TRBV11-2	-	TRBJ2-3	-	TGTGCCAGCAGCCCCCTTAAGGGGCCCACAGATACGCAGTATTTT	CASSPLKGPTDTQYF
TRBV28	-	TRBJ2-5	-	TGTGCCAGCAGTTTAGGTTGGCAGGGGGAGACCCAGTACTTC	CASSLGWQGETQYF
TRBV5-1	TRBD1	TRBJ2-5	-	TGCGCCAGCAGCGGAGGGACAGGGGGGTACCAAGAGACCCAGTACTTC	CASSGGTGGYQETQYF
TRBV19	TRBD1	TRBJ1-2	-	TGTGCCAGTAGTCTCCGGGACAGGGGGTTGTCTGGCTACACCTTC	CASSLRDRGLSGYTF
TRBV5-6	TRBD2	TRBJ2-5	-	TGTGCCAGTAGGCCGGGGGGAGGCCCCTTGAAGACCCAGTACTTC	CASRPGGGPLKTQYF
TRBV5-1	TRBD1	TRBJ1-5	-	TGCGCCAGCAGCTTGGCGACTCAGGGGGCGAGATGGAAGTATCAGCCCCAGCATTTT	CASSLATQGARWKYQPQHF
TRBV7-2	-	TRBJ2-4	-	TGTGCCAGCAGCACGACTAGGGTAGCCAAAAACATTCAGTACTTC	CASSTTRVAKNIQYF
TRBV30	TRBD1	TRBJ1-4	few	TGTGCCTGGAGTGCGGCGACAGGGCTTGGCGAAAAACTGTTTTTT	CAWSAATGLGEKLFF
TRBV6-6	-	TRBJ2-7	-	TGTGCCAGCCTTTCCCGGGTTCCAAGCTCCTACGAGCAGTACTTC	CASLSRVPSSYEQYF
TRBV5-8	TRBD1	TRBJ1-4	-	TGTGCCAGCAGCTTACAGGGGCAGTGGGAAAAACTGTTTTTT	CASSLQGQWEKLFF
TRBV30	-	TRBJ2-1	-	TGTGCCTGGAGTCCTGGGGCGAGCTCCTACAATGAGCAGTTCTTC	CAWSPGASSYNEQFF
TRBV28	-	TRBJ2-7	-	TGTGCCAGCAGTTTTGTTTACCAAAGCAGGGGCAGAGAAAGCTACGAGCAGTACTTC	CASSFVYQSRGRESYEQYF
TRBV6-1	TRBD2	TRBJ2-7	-	TGTGCCAGCAGTATGGAGCCGGGGAGGGGTTACGAGCAGTACTTC	CASSMEPGRGYEQYF
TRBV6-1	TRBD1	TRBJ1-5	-	TGTGCCAGCAGTCGGACAGGAGGAAGCAATCAGCCCCAGCATTTT	CASSRTGGSNQPQHF
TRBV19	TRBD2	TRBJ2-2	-	TGTGCCAGTAGTATAAGACTAGCGGGGCCAGGAGGGGAGCTGTTTTTT	CASSIRLAGPGGELFF